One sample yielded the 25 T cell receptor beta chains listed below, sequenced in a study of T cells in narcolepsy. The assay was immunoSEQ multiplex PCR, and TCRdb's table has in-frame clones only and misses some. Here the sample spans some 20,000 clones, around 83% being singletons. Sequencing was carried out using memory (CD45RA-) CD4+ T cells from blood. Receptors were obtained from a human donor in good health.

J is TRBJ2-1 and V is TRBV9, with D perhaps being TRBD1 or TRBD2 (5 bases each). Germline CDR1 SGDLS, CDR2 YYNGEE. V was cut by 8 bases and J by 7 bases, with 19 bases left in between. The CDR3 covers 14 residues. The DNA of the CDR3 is TGTGCCAGTGAACCGGGACCCACTTTGAATGAGCAGTTCTTC. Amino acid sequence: CASEPGPTLNEQFF.

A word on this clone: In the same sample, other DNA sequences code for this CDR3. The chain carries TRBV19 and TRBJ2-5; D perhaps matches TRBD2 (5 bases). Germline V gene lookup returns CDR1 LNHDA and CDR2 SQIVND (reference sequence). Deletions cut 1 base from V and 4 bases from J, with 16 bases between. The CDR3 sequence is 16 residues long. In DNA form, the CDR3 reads TGTGCCAGTAGTATAGGGAGCAGGACTCAAGGAGAGACCCAGTACTTC. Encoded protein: CASSIGSRTQGETQYF.

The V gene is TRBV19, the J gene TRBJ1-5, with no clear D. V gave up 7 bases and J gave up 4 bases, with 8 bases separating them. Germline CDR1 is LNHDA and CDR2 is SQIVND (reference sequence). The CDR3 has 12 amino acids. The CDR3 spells CASKGANQPQHF. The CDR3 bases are TGTGCCAGTAAGGGAGCGAATCAGCCCCAGCATTTT. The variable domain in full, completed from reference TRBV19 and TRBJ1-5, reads DGGITQSPKYLFRKEGQNVTLSCEQNLNHDAMYWYRQDPGQGLRLIYYSQIVNDFQKGDIAEGYSVSREKKESFPLTVTSAQKNPTAFYLCASKGANQPQHFGDGTRLSIL.

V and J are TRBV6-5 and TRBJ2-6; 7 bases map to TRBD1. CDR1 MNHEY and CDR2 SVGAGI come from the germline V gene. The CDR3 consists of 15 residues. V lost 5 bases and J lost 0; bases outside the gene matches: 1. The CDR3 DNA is TGTGCCAGCAGTAACAGGGGCTCTGGGGCCAACGTCCTGACTTTC. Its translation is CASSNRGSGANVLTF.

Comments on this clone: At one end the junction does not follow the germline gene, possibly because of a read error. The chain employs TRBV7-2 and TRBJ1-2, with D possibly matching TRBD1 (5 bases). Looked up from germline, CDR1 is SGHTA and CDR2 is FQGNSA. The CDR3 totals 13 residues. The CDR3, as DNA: TGTGCCAGCACCTTAGGGGCGGGGGATGGCTACACCTTC. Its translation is CASTLGAGDGYTF.

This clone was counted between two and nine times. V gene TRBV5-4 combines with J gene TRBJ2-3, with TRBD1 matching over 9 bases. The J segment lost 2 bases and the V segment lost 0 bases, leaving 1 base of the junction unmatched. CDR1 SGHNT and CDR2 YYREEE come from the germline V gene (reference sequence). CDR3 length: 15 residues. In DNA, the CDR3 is TGTGCCAGCAGCTTGGACAGGGGGCACACAGATACGCAGTATTTT. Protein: CASSLDRGHTDTQYF.

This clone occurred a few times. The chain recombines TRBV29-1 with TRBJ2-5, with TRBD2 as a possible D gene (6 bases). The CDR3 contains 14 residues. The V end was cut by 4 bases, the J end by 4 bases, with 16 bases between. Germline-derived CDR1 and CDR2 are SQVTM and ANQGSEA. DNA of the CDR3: TGCAGCGTTGGTCTCGGGGGATTGGCAGAGACCCAGTACTTC. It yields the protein CSVGLGGLAETQYF.

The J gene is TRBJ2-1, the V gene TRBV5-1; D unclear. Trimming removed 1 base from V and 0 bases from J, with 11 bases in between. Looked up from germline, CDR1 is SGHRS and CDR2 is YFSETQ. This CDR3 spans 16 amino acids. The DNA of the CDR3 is TGCGCCAGCAGCTTGCGAGAGACGAGCTCCTACAATGAGCAGTTCTTC. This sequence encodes CASSLRETSSYNEQFF. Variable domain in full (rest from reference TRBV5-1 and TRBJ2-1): KAGVTQTPRYLIKTRGQQVTLSCSPISGHRSVSWYQQTPGQGLQFLFEYFSETQRNKGNFPGRFSGRQFSNSRSEMNVSTLELGDSALYLCASSLRETSSYNEQFFGPGTRLTVL.

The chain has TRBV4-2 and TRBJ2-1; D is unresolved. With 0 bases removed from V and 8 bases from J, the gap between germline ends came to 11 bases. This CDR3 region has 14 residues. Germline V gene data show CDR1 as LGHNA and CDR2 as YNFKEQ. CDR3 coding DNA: TGTGCCAGCAGCCAAGATATGGTCGAGGATGAGCAGTTCTTC. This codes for CASSQDMVEDEQFF.

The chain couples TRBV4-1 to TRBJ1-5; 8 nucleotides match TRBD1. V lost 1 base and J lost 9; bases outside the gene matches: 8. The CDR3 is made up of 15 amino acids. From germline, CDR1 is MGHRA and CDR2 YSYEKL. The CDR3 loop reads CASSQAGGGLGPQHF. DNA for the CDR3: TGCGCCAGCAGCCAAGCAGGGGGCGGTTTAGGGCCCCAGCATTTT.

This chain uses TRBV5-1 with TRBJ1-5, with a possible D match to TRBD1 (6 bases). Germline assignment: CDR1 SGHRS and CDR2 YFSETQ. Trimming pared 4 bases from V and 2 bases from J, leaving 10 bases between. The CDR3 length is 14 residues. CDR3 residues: CASSPRGGNQPQHF. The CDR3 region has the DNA TGCGCCAGCAGCCCCAGGGGAGGCAATCAGCCCCAGCATTTT.

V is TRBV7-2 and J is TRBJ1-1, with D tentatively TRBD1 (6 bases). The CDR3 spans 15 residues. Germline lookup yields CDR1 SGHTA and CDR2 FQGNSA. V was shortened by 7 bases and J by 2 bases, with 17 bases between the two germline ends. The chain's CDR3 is CASTRTVAENTEAFF. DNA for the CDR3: TGTGCCAGCACTCGGACAGTGGCCGAAAACACTGAAGCTTTCTTT.

The CDR3 protein is CASMSDAPYEQYF. The DNA for the CDR3 is TGTGCCAGCATGTCCGATGCGCCCTACGAGCAGTACTTC. The chain has TRBV6-5 and TRBJ2-7; D remains unclear. The CDR3 spans 13 residues. CDR1 and CDR2 from the germline V gene are MNHEY and SVGAGI. V lost 7 bases and J 2 bases, leaving 12 bases between the germline ends.

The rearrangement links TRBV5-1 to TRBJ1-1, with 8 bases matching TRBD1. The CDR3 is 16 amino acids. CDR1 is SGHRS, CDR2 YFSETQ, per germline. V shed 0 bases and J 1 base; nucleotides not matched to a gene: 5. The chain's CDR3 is CASSLVVTGGNTEAFF. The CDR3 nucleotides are TGCGCCAGCAGCTTGGTAGTCACAGGGGGGAACACTGAAGCTTTCTTT.

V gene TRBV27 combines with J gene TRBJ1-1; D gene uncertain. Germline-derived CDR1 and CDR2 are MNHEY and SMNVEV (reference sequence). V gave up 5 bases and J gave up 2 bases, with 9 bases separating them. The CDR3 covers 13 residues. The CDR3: CASSDLGNTEAFF. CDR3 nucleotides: TGTGCCAGCAGTGACCTGGGAAACACTGAAGCTTTCTTT.

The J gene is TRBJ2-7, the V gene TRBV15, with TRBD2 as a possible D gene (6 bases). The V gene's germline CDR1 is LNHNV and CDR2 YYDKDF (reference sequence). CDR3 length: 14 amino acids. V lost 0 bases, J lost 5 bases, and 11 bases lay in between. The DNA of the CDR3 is TGTGCCACCAGCAGAGATCTGTCGGGAGACGAGCAGTACTTC. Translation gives CATSRDLSGDEQYF.

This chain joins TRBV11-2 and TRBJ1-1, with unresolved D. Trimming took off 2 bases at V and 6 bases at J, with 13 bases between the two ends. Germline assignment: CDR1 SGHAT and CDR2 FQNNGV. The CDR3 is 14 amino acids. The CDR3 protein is CASSLSSGPPEAFF. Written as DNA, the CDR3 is TGTGCCAGCAGCTTATCCTCAGGTCCCCCTGAAGCTTTCTTT.

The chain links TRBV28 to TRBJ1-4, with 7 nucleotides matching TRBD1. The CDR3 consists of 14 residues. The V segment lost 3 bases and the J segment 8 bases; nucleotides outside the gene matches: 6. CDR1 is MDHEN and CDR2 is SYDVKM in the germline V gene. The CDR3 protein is CASSLRTGLEKLFF. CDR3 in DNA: TGTGCCAGCAGTTTGAGGACAGGCTTAGAAAAACTGTTTTTT.

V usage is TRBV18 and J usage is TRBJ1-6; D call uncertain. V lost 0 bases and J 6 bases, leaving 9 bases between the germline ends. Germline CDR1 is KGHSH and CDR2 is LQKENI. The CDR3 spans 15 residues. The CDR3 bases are TGTGCCAGCTCACCACCGAGATCGGGTAATTCACCCCTCCACTTT. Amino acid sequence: CASSPPRSGNSPLHF.

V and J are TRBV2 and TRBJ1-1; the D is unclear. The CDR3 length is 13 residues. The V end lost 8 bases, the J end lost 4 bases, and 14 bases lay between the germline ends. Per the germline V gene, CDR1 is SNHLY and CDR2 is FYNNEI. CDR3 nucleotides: TGTGCCAGCGGCAGCGAGGATGGCACTGAAGCTTTCTTT. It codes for CASGSEDGTEAFF.

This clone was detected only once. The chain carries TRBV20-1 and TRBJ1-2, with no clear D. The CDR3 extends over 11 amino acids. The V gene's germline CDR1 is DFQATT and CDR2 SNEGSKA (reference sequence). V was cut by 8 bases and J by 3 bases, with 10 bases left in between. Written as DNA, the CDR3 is TGCAGTAATAAGATGGACTATGGCTACACCTTC. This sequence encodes CSNKMDYGYTF.

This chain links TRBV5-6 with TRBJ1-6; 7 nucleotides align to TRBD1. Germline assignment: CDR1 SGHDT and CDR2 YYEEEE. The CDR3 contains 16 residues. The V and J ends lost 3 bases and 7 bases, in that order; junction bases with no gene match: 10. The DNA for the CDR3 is TGTGCCAGCAGCTCCCGCGTGACAGGGCGGAATTCACCCCTCCACTTT. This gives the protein CASSSRVTGRNSPLHF.

CDR3 protein: CASSPEGQGNQPQHF. The CDR3 DNA sequence: TGTGCCAGCAGTCCCGAGGGACAGGGGAATCAGCCCCAGCATTTT. The chain joins TRBV27 to TRBJ1-5, with 10 bases aligning to TRBD1. Looked up from germline, CDR1 is MNHEY and CDR2 is SMNVEV (reference sequence). V was pared by 5 bases and J by 4 bases, with 5 bases of the junction left unmatched. This CDR3 spans 15 amino acids.

The CDR3 loop is CASSLSIRDYGYTF. The DNA for the CDR3 is TGTGCCAGCAGCTTGAGTATTCGGGACTATGGCTACACCTTC. This chain connects TRBV5-6 to TRBJ1-2; the D is unclear. Germline lookup yields CDR1 SGHDT and CDR2 YYEEEE. The CDR3 length is 14 residues. V was cut by 1 base and J by 3 bases, with 10 bases left in between.

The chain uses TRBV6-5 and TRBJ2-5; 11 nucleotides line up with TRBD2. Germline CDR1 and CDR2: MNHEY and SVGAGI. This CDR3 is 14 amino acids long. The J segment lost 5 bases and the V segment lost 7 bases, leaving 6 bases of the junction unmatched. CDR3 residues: CASKWASGGETQYF. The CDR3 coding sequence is TGTGCCAGCAAGTGGGCTAGCGGGGGGGAGACCCAGTACTTC.